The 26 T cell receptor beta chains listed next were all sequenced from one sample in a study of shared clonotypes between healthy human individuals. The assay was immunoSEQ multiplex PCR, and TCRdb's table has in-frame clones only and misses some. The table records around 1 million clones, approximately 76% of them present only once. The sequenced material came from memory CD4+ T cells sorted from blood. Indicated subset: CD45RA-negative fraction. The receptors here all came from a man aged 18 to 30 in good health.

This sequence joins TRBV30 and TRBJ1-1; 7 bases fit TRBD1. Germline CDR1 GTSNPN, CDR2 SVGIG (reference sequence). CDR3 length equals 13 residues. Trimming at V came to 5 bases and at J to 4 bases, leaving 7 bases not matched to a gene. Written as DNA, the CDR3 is TGTGCCTGGGGTATCAGGGGGTCCACTGAAGCTTTCTTT. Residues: CAWGIRGSTEAFF.

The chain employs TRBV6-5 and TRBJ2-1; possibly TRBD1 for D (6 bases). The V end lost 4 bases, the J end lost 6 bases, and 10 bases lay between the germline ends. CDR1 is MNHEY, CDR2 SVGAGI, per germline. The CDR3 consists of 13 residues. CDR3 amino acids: CASSSPDSNEQFF. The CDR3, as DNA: TGTGCCAGCAGTTCCCCGGACAGCAATGAGCAGTTCTTC.

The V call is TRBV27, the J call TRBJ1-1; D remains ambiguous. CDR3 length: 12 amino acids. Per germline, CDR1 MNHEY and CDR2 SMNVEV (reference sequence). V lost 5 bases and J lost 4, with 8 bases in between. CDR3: CASSQTGTEAFF. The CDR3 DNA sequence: TGTGCCAGCAGTCAGACCGGCACTGAAGCTTTCTTT.

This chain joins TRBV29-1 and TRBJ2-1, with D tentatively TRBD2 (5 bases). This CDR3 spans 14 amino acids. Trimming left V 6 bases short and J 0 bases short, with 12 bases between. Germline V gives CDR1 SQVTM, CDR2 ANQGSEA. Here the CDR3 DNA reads TGCAGCGTCTACCTAGCAGGCTCCTACAATGAGCAGTTCTTC. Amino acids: CSVYLAGSYNEQFF.

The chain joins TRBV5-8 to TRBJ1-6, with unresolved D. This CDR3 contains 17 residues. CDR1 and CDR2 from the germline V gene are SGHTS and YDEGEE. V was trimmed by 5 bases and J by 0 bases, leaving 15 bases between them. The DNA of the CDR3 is TGTGCCAGCAGGCCCAGATGGATAGCCTCCTATAATTCACCCCTCCACTTT. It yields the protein CASRPRWIASYNSPLHF. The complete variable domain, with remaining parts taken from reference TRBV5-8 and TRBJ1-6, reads EAGVTQSPTHLIKTRGQQATLRCSPISGHTSVYWYQQALGLGLQFLLWYDEGEERNRGNFPPRFSGRQFPNYSSELNVNALELEDSALYLCASRPRWIASYNSPLHFGNGTRLTVT.

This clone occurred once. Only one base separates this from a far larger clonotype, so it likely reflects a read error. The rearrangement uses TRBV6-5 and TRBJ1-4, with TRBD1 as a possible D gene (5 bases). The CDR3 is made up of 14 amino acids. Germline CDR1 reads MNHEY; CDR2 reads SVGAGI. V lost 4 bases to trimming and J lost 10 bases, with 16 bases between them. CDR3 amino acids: CASSSGTGDTKLFF. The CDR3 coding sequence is TGTGCCAGCAGTTCCGGGACGGGTGATACAAAACTGTTTTTT.

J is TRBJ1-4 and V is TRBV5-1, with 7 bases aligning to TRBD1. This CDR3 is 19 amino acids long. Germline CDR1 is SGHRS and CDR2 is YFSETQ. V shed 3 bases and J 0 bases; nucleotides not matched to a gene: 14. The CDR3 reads CASSSMTPGQRATNEKLFF. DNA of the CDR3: TGCGCCAGCAGCTCCATGACCCCGGGACAGCGGGCAACTAATGAAAAACTGTTTTTT.

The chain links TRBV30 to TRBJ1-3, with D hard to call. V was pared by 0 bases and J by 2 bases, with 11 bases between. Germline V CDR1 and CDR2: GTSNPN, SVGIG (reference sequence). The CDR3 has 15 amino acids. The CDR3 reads CAWSVGPAAGNTIYF. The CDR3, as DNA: TGTGCCTGGAGTGTAGGGCCGGCCGCTGGAAACACCATATATTTT.

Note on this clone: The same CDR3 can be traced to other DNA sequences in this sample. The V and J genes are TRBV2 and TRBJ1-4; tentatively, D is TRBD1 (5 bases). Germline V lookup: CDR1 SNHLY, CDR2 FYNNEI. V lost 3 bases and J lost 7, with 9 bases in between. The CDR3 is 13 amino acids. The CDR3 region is CASSDRVGEKLFF. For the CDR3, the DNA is TGTGCCAGCAGTGACAGGGTGGGTGAAAAACTGTTTTTT. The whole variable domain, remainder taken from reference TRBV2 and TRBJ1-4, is EPEVTQTPSHQVTQMGQEVILRCVPISNHLYFYWYRQILGQKVEFLVSFYNNEISEKSEIFDDQFSVERPDGSNFTLKIRSTKLEDSAMYFCASSDRVGEKLFFGSGTQLSVL.

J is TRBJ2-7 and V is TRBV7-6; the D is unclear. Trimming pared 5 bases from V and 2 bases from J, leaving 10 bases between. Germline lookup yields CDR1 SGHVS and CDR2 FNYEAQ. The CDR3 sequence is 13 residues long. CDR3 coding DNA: TGTGCCAGCAGCCCCCTGGCTCCCTACGAGCAGTACTTC. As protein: CASSPLAPYEQYF.

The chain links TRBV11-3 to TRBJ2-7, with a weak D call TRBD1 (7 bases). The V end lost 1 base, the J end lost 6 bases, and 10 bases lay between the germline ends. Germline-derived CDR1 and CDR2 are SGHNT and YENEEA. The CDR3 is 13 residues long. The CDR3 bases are TGTGCCAGCAGCTTAGGACAGGGAGGCGAGCAGTACTTC. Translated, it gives CASSLGQGGEQYF.

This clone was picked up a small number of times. The CDR3 nucleotides are TGCGCCAGCAGCTGGGACCGGGGGTATGGCTACACCTTC. Protein: CASSWDRGYGYTF. The chain uses TRBV5-1 and TRBJ1-2; the D gene is possibly TRBD1 (5 bases). From germline, CDR1 is SGHRS and CDR2 YFSETQ. Trimming shortened V by 3 bases and J by 5 bases, and 11 bases separated the two germline ends. The CDR3 covers 13 residues.

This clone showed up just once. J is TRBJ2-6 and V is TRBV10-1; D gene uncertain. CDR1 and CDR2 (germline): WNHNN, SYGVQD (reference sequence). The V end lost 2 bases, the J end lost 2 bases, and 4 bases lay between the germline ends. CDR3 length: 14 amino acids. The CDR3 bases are TGCGCCAGCAGTGAGGGGGCTGGGGCCAACGTCCTGACTTTC. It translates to CASSEGAGANVLTF.

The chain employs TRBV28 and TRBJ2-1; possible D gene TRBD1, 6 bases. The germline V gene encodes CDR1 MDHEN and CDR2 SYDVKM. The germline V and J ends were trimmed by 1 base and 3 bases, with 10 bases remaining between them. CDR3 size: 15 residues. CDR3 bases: TGTGCCAGCAGTTTATCCAGGGGAAACTACAATGAGCAGTTCTTC. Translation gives CASSLSRGNYNEQFF.

The CDR3 spells CASSELKGGDGPKLFF. The DNA for the CDR3 is TGTGCCAGCAGTGAGTTAAAGGGAGGTGACGGGCCTAAACTGTTTTTT. V gene TRBV2 combines with J gene TRBJ1-4; D unclear. This CDR3 has 16 amino acids. Per germline, CDR1 SNHLY and CDR2 FYNNEI. Trimming removed 3 bases from V and 11 bases from J, with 22 bases in between.

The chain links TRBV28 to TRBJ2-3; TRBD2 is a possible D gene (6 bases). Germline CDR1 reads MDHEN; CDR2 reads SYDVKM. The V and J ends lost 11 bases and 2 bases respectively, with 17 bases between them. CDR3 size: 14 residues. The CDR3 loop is CASKPGLFTDTQYF. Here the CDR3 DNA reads TGTGCCTCCAAACCGGGACTCTTCACAGATACGCAGTATTTT.

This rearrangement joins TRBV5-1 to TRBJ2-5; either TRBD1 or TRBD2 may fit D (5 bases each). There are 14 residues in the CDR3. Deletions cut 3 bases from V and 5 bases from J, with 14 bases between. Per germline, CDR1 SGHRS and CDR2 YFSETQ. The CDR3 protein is CASSYGPGTETQYF. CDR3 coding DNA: TGCGCCAGCAGCTATGGCCCTGGGACGGAGACCCAGTACTTC.

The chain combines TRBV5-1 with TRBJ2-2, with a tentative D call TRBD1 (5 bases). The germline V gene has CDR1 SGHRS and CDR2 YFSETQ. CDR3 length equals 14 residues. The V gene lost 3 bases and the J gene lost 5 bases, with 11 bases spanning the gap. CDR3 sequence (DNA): TGCGCCAGCAGCTCCGCAGGGTTTACCGGGGAGCTGTTTTTT. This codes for CASSSAGFTGELFF. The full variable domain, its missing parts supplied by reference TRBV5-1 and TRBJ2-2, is KAGVTQTPRYLIKTRGQQVTLSCSPISGHRSVSWYQQTPGQGLQFLFEYFSETQRNKGNFPGRFSGRQFSNSRSEMNVSTLELGDSALYLCASSSAGFTGELFFGEGSRLTVL.

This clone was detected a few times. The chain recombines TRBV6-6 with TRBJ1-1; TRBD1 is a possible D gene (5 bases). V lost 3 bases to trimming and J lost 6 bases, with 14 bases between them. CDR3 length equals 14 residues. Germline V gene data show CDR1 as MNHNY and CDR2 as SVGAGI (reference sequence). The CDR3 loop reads CASSYGGASSEAFF. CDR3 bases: TGTGCCAGCAGTTATGGAGGGGCTTCATCTGAAGCTTTCTTT.

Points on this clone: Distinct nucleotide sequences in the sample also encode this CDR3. The CDR3 region has the DNA TGCGCCAGCAGTCCCAGCACAGATACGCAGTATTTT. It is translated as CASSPSTDTQYF. The chain carries TRBV10-1 and TRBJ2-3; D unresolved. The CDR3 loop spans 12 amino acids. The V and J ends lost 5 bases and 0 bases respectively, with 3 bases between them. Germline loops: CDR1 WNHNN, CDR2 SYGVQD (reference sequence).

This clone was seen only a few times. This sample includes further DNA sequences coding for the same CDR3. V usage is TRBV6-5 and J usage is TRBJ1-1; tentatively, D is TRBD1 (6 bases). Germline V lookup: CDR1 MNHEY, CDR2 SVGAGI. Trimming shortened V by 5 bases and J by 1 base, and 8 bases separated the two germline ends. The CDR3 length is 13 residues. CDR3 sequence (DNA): TGTGCCAGCAGTGGCAGGGGGAACACTGAAGCTTTCTTT. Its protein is CASSGRGNTEAFF.

CDR3 protein: CASSLLWVSTDTQYF. The CDR3, as DNA: TGTGCCAGCAGCTTATTGTGGGTTTCCACAGATACGCAGTATTTT. V is TRBV7-9 and J is TRBJ2-3; no clear D gene. The germline V and J ends were trimmed by 2 bases and 2 bases, with 11 bases remaining between them. This CDR3 is 15 amino acids long. Per the germline V gene, CDR1 is SEHNR and CDR2 is FQNEAQ (reference sequence).

Written as DNA, the CDR3 is TGTGCCATCAGACCAACAGCGGGGGGGCCGCCAGATACGCAGTATTTT. Protein sequence: CAIRPTAGGPPDTQYF. The rearrangement links TRBV10-3 to TRBJ2-3, with 10 bases that match TRBD2. V gave up 6 bases and J gave up 4 bases; unmatched junction bases: 10. This CDR3 spans 16 amino acids. CDR1 is ENHRY and CDR2 is SYGVKD in the germline V gene.

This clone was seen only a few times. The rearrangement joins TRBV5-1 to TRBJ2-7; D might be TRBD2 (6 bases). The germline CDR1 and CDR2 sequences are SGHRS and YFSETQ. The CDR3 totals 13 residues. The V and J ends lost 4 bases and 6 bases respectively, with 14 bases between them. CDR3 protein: CASSPAGGGEQYF. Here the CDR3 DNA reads TGCGCCAGCAGCCCGGCCGGGGGAGGCGAGCAGTACTTC.

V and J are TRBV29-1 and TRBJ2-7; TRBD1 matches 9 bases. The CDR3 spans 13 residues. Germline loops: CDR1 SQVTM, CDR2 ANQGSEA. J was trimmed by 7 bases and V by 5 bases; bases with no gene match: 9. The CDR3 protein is CSVSGGTGREQYF. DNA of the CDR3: TGCAGCGTTAGTGGGGGGACAGGGAGGGAGCAGTACTTC.

The CDR3 nucleotides read TGTGCCAGCAGCCCCCTCGCGAACACCGGGGAGCTGTTTTTT. Amino acid sequence: CASSPLANTGELFF. The J gene is TRBJ2-2, the V gene TRBV28; D is unresolved. V was trimmed by 6 bases and J by 0 bases, leaving 8 bases between them. This CDR3 has 14 residues. Per germline, CDR1 MDHEN and CDR2 SYDVKM.